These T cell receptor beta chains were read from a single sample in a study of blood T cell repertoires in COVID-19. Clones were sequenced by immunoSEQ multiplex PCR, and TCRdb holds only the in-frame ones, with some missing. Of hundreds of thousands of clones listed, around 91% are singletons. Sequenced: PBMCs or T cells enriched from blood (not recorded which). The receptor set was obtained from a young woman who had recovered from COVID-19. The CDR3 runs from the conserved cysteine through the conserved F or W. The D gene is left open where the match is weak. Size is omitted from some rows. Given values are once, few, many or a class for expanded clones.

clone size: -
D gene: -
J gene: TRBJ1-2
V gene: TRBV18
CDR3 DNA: TGTGCCAGCTCACCACAGGGGTTTGGGAACTATGGCTACACCTTC
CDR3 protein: CASSPQGFGNYGYTF

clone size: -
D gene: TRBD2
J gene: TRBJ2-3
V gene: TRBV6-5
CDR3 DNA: TGTGCCAGCACTTTAGCGGGGGGGTCGGATACGCAGTATTTT
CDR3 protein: CASTLAGGSDTQYF

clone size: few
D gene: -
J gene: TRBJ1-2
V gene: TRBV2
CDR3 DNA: TGTGCCAGCAGTGCCAACAGGGTTGGCTATGGCTACACCTTC
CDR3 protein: CASSANRVGYGYTF

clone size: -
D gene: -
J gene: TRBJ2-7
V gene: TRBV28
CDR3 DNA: TGTGCCAGCAGTTTATCCGGGGGCGAGCAGTACTTC
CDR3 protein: CASSLSGGEQYF

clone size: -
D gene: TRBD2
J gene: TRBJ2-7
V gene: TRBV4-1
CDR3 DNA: TGCGCCAGCAGCTCCCAGAGAGCTAGCGGCTACGAGCAGTACTTC
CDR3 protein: CASSSQRASGYEQYF

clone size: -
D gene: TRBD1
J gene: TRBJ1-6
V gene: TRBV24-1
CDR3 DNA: TGTGCCACCAGTGATTTTCCTACCCGGACAGGGAAAAATTCACCCCTCCACTTT
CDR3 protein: CATSDFPTRTGKNSPLHF

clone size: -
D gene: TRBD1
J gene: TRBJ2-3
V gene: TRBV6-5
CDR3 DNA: TGTGCCAGCACCAGGGGGCTGACAGATACGCAGTATTTT
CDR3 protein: CASTRGLTDTQYF

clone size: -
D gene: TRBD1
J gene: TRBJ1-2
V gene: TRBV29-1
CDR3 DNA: TGCAGCGCTACAGGCACAGGGGGCGCGGATGGCTACACCTTC
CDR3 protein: CSATGTGGADGYTF

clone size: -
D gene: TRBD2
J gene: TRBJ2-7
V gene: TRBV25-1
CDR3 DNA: TGTGCCAGCAGTCCTGGAGGGCAGCGGGGCAGCTCCTACGAGCAGTACTTC
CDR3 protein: CASSPGGQRGSSYEQYF

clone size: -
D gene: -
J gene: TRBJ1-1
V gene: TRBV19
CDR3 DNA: TGTGCCAGTTTCCGACCGTCCTCGGGTACTGAAGCTTTCTTT
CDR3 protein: CASFRPSSGTEAFF

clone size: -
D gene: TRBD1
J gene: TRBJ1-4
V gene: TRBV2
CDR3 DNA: TGTGCCAGCAGTGAGACACTAAGGGGGCGCGGAGATGAAAAACTGTTTTTT
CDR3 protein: CASSETLRGRGDEKLFF

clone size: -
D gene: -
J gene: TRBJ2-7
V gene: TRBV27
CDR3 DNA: TGTGCCAGCCCTATGGCGGGTTCCTACGAGCAGTACTTC
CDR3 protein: CASPMAGSYEQYF

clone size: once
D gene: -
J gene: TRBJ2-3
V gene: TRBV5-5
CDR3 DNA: TGTGCCAGCAGCTTTTGGCTCCAAGATACGCAGTATTTT
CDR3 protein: CASSFWLQDTQYF

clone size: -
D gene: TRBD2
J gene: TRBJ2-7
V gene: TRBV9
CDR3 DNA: TGTGCCAGCAGCGTAGGACTAGCGGGGGGTACCTACGAGCAGTACTTC
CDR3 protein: CASSVGLAGGTYEQYF

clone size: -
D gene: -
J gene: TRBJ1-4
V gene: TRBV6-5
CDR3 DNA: TGTGCCAGCACCCCGGGGGGCGCGGGTGAAAAACTGTTTTTT
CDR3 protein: CASTPGGAGEKLFF

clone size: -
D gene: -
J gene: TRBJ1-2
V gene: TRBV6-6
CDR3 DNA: TGTGCCAGCAGCCAAAGACAGCCTAACTATGGCTACACCTTC
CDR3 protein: CASSQRQPNYGYTF

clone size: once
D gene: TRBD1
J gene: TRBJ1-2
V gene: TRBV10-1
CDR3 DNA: TGCGCCAGCAGTTTCCCCGACAGGGACTATGGCTACACCTTC
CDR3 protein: CASSFPDRDYGYTF

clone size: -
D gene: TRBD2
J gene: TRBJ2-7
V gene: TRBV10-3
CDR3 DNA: TGTGCCATCAGTGGGACGATGGGAGGGTCAAACGAGCAGTACTTC
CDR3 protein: CAISGTMGGSNEQYF

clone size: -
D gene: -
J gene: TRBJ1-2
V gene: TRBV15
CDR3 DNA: TGTGCCACCAGCGAGAGTGCGGGAGCAATTAACTATGGCTACACCTTC
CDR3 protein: CATSESAGAINYGYTF

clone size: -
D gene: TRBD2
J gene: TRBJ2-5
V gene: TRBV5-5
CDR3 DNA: TGTGCCAGCAGCGTCCGGACTAGCGGGGGGGGAGAGACCCAGTACTTC
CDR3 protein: CASSVRTSGGGETQYF

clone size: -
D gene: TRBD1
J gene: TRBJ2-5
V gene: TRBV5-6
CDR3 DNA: TGTGCCAGCAGCCCTTGGGACAGGGAAGAGACCCAGTACTTC
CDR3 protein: CASSPWDREETQYF

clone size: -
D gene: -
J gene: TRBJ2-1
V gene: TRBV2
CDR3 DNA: TGTGCCAGCAGTCTCAGCGGAAGCTCCTACAATGAGCAGTTCTTC
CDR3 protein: CASSLSGSSYNEQFF

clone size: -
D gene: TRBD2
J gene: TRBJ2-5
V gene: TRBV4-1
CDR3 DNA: TGCGCCAGCAGCCCATCCTTTTTAGCGGGGGGGTCGGAGACCCAGTACTTC
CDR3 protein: CASSPSFLAGGSETQYF

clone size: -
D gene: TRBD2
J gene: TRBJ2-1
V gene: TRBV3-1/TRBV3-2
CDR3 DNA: TGTGCCAGCAGCCAAGGGACTAGCGGGGCGAATGAGCAGTTCTTC
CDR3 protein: CASSQGTSGANEQFF

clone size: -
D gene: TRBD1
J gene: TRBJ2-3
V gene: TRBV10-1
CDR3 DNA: TGCGCCAGCAGCCAGGACAGGGTGCGCACAGATACGCAGTATTTT
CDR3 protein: CASSQDRVRTDTQYF

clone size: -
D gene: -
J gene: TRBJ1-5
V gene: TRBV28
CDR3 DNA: TGTGCCAGCAGAGAACAGGGTTTTGTTCAGCCCCAGCATTTT
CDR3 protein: CASREQGFVQPQHF

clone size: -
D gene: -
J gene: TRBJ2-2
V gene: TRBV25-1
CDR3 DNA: TGTGCCAGCAGTGAAGATAGACAGTACACCGGGGAGCTGTTTTTT
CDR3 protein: CASSEDRQYTGELFF

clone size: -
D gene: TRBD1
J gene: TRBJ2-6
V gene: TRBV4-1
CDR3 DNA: TGCGCCAGCAGCCAGCTAAACCGGGGGACAGGACGCTCTGGGGCCAACGTCCTGACTTTC
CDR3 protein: CASSQLNRGTGRSGANVLTF

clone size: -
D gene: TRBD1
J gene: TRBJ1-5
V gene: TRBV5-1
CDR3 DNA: TGCGCCAGCAGCCCCGAGACAGGGGGTGCACAGCCCCAGCATTTT
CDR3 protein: CASSPETGGAQPQHF

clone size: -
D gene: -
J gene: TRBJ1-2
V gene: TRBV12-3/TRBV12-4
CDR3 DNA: TGTGCCAGCAGTTCCGTGGTAGGGGATGGCTACACCTTC
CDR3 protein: CASSSVVGDGYTF

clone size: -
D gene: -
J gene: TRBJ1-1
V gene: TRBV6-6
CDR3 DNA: TGTGCCAGCAGTTACGGACAGAGTAACACTGAAGCTTTCTTT
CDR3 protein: CASSYGQSNTEAFF

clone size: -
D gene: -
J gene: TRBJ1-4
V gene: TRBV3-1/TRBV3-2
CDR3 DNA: TGTGCCAGCAGCCGGACAGTTTATAATGAAAAACTGTTTTTT
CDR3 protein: CASSRTVYNEKLFF

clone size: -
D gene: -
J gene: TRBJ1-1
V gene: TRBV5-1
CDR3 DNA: TGCGCCAGCAGCCGCAACAGGGAAGTCACTGAAGCTTTCTTT
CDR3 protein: CASSRNREVTEAFF

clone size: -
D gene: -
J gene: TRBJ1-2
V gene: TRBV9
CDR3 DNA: TGTGCCAGCAGCGTAGTACAGGGTGGCTATGGCTACACCTTC
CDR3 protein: CASSVVQGGYGYTF

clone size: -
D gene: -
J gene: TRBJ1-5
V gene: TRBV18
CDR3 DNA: TGTGCCAGCTCACCACGAGGGCCCTTTGGCCCCCAGCATTTT
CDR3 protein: CASSPRGPFGPQHF